This T cell receptor (beta chain) stems from a study of shared clonotypes between healthy human individuals. For the study at large: Researchers assigned three CD4 naive, three CD4 memory, two CD8 naive and one CD8 memory plate to each donor. Whole-study findings and limits: Roughly 5% of naive CD4 clonotypes were common to several donors.

Researchers ran the assay at a deep level. TCRdb's copy holds only in-frame clones and misses some; the assay was immunoSEQ multiplex PCR. The sample contains under 2.5 million clones, around 93% of which appear only once. Trimming took off 7 bases at V and 2 bases at J, with 17 bases between the two ends. CDR1 MDHEN and CDR2 SYDVKM come from the germline V gene. This CDR3 is 15 amino acids long. As regards this clone: Its antigen remains unidentified.

The chain carries TRBV28 and TRBJ1-1; D is perhaps TRBD1 (5 bases). Sequenced sample: naive CD4+ T cells from PBMCs. Regarding subset: CD45RA+ positively selected. This receptor was obtained from a man in his late teens or twenties in good health. Some clones in this sample may be carry-over from other donors' samples. DNA of the CDR3: TGTGCCAGCAATCGCCGACAGATGGGTAACACTGAAGCTTTCTTT. It codes for CASNRRQMGNTEAFF.